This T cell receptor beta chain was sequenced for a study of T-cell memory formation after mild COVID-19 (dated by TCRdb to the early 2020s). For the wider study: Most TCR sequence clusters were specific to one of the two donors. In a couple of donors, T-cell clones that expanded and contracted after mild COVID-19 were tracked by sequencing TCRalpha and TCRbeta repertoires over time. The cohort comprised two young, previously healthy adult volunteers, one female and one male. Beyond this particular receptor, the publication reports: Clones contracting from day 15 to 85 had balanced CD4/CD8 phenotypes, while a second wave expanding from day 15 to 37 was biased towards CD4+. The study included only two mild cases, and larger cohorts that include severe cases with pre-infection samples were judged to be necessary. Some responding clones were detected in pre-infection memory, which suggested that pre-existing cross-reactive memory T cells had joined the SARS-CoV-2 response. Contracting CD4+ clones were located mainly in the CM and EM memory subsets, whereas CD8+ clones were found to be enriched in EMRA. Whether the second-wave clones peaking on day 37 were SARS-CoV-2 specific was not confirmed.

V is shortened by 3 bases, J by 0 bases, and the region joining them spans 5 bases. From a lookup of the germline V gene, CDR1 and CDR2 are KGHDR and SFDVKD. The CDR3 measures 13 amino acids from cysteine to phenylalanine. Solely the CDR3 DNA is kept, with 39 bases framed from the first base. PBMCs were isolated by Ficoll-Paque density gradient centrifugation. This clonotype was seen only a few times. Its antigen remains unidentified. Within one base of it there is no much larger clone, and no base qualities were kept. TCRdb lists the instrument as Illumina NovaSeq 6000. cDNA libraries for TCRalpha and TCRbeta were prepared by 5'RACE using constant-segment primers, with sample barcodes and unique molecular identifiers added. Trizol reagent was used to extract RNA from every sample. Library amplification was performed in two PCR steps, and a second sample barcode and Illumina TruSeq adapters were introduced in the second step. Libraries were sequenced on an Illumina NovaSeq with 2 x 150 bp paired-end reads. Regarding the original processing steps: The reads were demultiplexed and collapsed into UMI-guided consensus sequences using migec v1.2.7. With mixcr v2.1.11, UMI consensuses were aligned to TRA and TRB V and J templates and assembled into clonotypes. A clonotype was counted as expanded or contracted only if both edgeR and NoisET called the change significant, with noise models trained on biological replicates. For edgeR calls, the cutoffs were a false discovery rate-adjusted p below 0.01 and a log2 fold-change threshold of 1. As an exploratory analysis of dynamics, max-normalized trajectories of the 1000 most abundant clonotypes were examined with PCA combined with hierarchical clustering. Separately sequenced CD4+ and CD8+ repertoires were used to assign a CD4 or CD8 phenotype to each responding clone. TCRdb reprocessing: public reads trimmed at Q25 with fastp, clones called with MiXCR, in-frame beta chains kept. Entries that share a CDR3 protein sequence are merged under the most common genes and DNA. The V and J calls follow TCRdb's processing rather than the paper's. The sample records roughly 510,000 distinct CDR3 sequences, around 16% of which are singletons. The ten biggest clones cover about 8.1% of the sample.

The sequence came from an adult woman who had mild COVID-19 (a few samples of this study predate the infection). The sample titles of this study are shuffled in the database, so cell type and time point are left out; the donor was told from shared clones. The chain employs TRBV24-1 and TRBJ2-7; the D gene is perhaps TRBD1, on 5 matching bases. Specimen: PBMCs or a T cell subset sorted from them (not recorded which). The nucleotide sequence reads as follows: TGTGCCACCAGTGATGACAGCTCCTACGAGCAGTACTTC. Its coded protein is CATSDDSSYEQYF.